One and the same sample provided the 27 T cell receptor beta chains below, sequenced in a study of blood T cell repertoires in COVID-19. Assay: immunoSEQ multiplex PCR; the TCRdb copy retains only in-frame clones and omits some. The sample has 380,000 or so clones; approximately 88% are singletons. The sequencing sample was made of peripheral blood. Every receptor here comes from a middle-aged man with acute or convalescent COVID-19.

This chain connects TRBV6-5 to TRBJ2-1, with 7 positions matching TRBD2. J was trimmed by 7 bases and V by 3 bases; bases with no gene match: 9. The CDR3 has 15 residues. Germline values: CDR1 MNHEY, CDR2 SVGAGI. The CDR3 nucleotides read TGTGCCAGCAGTTATCGGGGGAGGGCTGATAATGAGCAGTTCTTC. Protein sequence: CASSYRGRADNEQFF.

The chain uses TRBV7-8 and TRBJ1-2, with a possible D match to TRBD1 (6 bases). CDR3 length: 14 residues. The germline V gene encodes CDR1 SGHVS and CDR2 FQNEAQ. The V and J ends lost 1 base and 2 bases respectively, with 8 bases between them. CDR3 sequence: CASSLDRANYGYTF. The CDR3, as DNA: TGTGCCAGCAGCTTAGACAGGGCGAACTATGGCTACACCTTC. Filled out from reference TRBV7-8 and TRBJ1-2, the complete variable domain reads GAGVSQSPRYKVAKRGQDVALRCDPISGHVSLFWYQQALGQGPEFLTYFQNEAQLDKSGLPSDRFFAERPEGSVSTLKIQRTQQEDSAVYLCASSLDRANYGYTFGSGTRLTVV.

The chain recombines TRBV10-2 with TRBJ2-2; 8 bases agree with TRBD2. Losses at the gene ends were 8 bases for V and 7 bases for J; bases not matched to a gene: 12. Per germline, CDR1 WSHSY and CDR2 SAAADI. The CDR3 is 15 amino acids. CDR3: CASRVSGSLGGELFF. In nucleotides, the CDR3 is TGCGCCAGCCGGGTCAGCGGGAGTTTGGGCGGGGAGCTGTTTTTT.

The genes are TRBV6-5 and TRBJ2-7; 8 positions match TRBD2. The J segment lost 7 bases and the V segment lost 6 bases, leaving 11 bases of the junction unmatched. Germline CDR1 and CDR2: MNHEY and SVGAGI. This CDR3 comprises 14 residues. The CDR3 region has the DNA TGTGCCAGCAGCCCCGAGCGGGAGATATGGGAGCAGTACTTC. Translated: CASSPEREIWEQYF.

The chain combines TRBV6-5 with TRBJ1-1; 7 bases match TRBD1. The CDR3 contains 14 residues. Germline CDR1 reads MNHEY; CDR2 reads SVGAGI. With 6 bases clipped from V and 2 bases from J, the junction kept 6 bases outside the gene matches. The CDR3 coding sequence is TGTGCCAGCAGCGCCAGGGGGGAAAACACTGAAGCTTTCTTT. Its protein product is CASSARGENTEAFF.

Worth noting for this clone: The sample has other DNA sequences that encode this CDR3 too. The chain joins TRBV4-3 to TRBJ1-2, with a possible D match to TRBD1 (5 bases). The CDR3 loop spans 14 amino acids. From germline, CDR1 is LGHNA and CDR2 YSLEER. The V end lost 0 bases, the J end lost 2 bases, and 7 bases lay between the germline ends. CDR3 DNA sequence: TGCGCCAGCAGCCAAGATAGGGGCAACTATGGCTACACCTTC. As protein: CASSQDRGNYGYTF.

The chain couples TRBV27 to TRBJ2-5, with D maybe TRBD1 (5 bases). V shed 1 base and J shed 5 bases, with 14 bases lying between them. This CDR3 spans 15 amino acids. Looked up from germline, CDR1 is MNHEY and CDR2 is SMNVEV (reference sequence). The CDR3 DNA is TGTGCCAGCAGTTTATTCGCAGGGAAGAGTGAGACCCAGTACTTC. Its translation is CASSLFAGKSETQYF.

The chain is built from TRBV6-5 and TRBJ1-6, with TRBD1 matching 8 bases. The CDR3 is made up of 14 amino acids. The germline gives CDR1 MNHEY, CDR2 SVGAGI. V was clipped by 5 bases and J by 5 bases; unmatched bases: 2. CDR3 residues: CASSPDRDNSPLHF. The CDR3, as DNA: TGTGCCAGCAGTCCGGACAGGGATAATTCACCCCTCCACTTT.

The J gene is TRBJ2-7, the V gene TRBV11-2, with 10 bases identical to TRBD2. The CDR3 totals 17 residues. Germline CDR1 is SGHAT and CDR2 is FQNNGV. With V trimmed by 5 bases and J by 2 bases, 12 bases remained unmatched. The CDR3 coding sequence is TGTGCCAGCAGCGGCCGGGGTGGACTAGCGGAGGCCTACGAGCAGTACTTC. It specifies CASSGRGGLAEAYEQYF. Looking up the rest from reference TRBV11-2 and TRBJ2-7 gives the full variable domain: EAGVAQSPRYKIIEKRQSVAFWCNPISGHATLYWYQQILGQGPKLLIQFQNNGVVDDSQLPKDRFSAERLKGVDSTLKIQPAKLEDSAVYLCASSGRGGLAEAYEQYFGPGTRLTVT.

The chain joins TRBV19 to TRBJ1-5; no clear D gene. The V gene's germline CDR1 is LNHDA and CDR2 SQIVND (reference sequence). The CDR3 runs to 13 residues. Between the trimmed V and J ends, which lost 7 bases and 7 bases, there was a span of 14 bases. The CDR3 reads CASNLGWRQPQHF. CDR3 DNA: TGTGCCAGTAATTTGGGTTGGCGGCAGCCCCAGCATTTT. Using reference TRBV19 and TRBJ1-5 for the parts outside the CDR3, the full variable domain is DGGITQSPKYLFRKEGQNVTLSCEQNLNHDAMYWYRQDPGQGLRLIYYSQIVNDFQKGDIAEGYSVSREKKESFPLTVTSAQKNPTAFYLCASNLGWRQPQHFGDGTRLSIL.

The CDR3: CASSTLTGVGGYTF. The DNA for the CDR3 is TGTGCCAGCAGTACCCTGACAGGGGTCGGCGGCTACACCTTC. The rearrangement links TRBV6-2 or TRBV6-3 to TRBJ1-2; 8 nucleotides match TRBD1. V was clipped by 5 bases and J by 8 bases; unmatched bases: 10. Per germline, CDR1 MNHEY and CDR2 SVGEGT. CDR3 length: 14 amino acids.

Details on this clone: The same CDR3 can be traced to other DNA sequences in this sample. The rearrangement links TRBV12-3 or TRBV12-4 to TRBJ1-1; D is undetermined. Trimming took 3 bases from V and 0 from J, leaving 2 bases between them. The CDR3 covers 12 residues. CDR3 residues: CASSFLNTEAFF. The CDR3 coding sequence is TGTGCCAGCAGTTTCTTGAACACTGAAGCTTTCTTT.

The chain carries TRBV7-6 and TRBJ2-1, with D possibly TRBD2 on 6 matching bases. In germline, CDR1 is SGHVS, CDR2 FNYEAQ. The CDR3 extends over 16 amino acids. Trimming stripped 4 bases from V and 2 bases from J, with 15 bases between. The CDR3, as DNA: TGTGCCAGCAGCTCCCCAGCGGGTACCCCCTACAATGAGCAGTTCTTC. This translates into CASSSPAGTPYNEQFF.

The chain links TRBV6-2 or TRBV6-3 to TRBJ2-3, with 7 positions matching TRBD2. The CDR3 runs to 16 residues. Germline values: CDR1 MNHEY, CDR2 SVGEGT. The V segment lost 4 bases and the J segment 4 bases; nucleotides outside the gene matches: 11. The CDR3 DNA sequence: TGTGCCAGCAGTTCCGCGAAGACTAGCATCGCAGATACGCAGTATTTT. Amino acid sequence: CASSSAKTSIADTQYF.

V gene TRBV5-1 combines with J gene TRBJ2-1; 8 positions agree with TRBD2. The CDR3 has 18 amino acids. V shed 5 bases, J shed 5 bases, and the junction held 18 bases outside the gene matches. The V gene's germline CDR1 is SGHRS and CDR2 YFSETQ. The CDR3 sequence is CASRRGWTGGPSDNEQFF. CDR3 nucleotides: TGCGCCAGCAGACGGGGTTGGACGGGAGGGCCCTCGGACAATGAGCAGTTCTTC. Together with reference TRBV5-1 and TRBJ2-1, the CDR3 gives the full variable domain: KAGVTQTPRYLIKTRGQQVTLSCSPISGHRSVSWYQQTPGQGLQFLFEYFSETQRNKGNFPGRFSGRQFSNSRSEMNVSTLELGDSALYLCASRRGWTGGPSDNEQFFGPGTRLTVL.

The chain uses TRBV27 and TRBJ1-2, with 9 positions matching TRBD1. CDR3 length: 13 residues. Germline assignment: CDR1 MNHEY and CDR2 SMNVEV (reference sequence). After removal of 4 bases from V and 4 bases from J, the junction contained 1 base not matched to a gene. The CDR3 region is CASSWDRVYGYTF. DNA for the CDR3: TGTGCCAGCAGTTGGGACAGGGTCTATGGCTACACCTTC.

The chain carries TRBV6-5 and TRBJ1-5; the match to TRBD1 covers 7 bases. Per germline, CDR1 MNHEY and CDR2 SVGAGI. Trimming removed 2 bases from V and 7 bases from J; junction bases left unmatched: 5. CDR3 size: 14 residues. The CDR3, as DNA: TGTGCCAGCAGTTACAGACAGGGAGGCCAGCCCCAGCATTTT. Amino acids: CASSYRQGGQPQHF.

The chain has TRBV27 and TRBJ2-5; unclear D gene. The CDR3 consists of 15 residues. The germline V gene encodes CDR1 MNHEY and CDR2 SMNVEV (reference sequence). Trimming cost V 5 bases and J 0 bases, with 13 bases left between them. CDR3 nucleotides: TGTGCCAGCAGTCCTCTCCCCCCGTACCAAGAGACCCAGTACTTC. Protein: CASSPLPPYQETQYF.

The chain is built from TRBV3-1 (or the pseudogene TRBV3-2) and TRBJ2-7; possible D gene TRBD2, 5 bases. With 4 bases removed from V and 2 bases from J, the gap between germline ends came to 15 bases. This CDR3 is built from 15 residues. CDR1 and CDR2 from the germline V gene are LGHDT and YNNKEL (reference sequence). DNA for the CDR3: TGTGCCAGCAGCCCCCAACTAACTAGAGCCTACGAGCAGTACTTC. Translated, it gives CASSPQLTRAYEQYF.

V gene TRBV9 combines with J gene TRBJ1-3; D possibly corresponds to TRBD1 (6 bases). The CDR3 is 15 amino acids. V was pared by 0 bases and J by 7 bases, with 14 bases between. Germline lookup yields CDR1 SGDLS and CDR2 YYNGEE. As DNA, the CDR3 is TGTGCCAGCAGCGTAGACCCAGGGGCGGACAACACCATATATTTT. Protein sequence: CASSVDPGADNTIYF.

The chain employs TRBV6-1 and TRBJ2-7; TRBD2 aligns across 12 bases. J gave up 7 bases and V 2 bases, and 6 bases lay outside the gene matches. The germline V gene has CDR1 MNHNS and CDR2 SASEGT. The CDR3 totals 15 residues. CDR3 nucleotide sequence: TGTGCCAGCAGTGAATGGACTAGCGGGGAATTTGAGCAGTACTTC. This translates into CASSEWTSGEFEQYF.

The CDR3 loop is CASSSRGDYGYTF. In DNA, the CDR3 is TGCGCCAGCAGCTCCAGGGGAGACTATGGCTACACCTTC. The chain employs TRBV5-1 and TRBJ1-2; the D gene is possibly TRBD1 (6 bases). V was trimmed by 3 bases and J by 3 bases, leaving 9 bases between them. This CDR3 is built from 13 residues. The germline gives CDR1 SGHRS, CDR2 YFSETQ.

The CDR3 region has the DNA TGTGCCAGCAGCGTAGACAGGGGCACAGATACGCAGTATTTT. Amino acid sequence: CASSVDRGTDTQYF. The V gene is TRBV9, the J gene TRBJ2-3, with D perhaps matching TRBD1 (6 bases). Germline lookup yields CDR1 SGDLS and CDR2 YYNGEE. This CDR3 is built from 14 residues. V lost 0 bases and J lost 1, with 6 bases in between.

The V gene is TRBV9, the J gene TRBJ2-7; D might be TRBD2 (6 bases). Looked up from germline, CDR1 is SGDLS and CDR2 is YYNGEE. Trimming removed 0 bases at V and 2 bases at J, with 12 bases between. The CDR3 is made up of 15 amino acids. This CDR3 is CASSVEFGGTYEQYF. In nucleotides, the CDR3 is TGTGCCAGCAGCGTAGAATTTGGGGGGACCTACGAGCAGTACTTC.

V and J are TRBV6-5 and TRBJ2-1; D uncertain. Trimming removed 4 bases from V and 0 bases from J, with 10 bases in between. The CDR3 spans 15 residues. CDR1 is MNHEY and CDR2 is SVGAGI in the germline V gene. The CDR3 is CASSSFADSYNEQFF. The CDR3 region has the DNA TGTGCCAGCAGTTCATTTGCAGACTCCTACAATGAGCAGTTCTTC.

The CDR3 reads CASSLGQGALNTEAFF. The DNA of the CDR3 is TGCGCCAGCAGCCTAGGACAGGGGGCTCTGAACACTGAAGCTTTCTTT. The chain uses TRBV5-1 and TRBJ1-1; 11 positions match TRBD1. CDR1 is SGHRS, CDR2 YFSETQ, per germline. The CDR3 runs to 16 residues. Trimming removed 4 bases from V and 0 bases from J; junction bases left unmatched: 5.

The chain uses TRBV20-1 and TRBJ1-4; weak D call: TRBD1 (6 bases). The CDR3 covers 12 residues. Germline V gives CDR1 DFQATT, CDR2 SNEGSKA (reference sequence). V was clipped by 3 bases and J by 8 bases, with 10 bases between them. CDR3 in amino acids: CSASGGGEKLFF. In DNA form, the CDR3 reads TGCAGTGCTAGTGGAGGGGGAGAAAAACTGTTTTTT.